A selection of T cell receptor beta chains follows, all from one sample in a study of blood T cell repertoires in COVID-19. The method was immunoSEQ multiplex PCR; TCRdb's version includes in-frame clones alone and lacks a portion of them. The sample holds about 140,000 clones, around 83% seen once. Sequencing was carried out using peripheral blood. These receptors were taken from a man between 60 and 75 years old with active or convalescent COVID-19. CDR3s leave out the opening cysteine and the closing phenylalanine or tryptophan.

TRBJ1-2	TRBV4-3	ASSQDYLWAGWGYT
TRBJ1-2	TRBV6-5	ASSSVVYGYT
TRBJ2-5	TRBV18	ASSVQGQETQY
TRBJ1-1	TRBV4-3	ASSLVDRDNTEAF
TRBJ1-1	TRBV19	ASSMRTPQGKPYLNTEAF
TRBJ2-3	TRBV5-4	ASSLGRGDTQY
TRBJ1-1	TRBV18	ASSPRQGIPDTEAF
TRBJ2-5	TRBV11-3	ASSLSMAGETQY
TRBJ2-5	TRBV18	ASSYGLAGKFSQETQY
TRBJ1-2	TRBV2	ASSDRPRDYGYT
TRBJ2-7	TRBV5-1	ASSYSTGGTYEQY
TRBJ1-1	TRBV10-3	AISDPGQGMDTEAF
TRBJ2-1	TRBV29-1	SVPSLNPVSYNEQF
TRBJ1-1	TRBV7-9	ASSGGVENTEAF
TRBJ2-3	TRBV19	ASRLVGQTDTQY
TRBJ1-6	TRBV18	ASSPRDRGSTPLH
TRBJ1-5	TRBV5-8	ASSLQGSNQPQH
TRBJ1-3	TRBV19	ASSSTRVLRNTIY
TRBJ1-1	TRBV5-6	ASSLDGWNTEAF
TRBJ1-5	TRBV2	ASRAQPGAQGPQH
TRBJ1-2	TRBV6-5	ASSRDKARGYT